The 25 T cell receptor beta chains presented below share a single source sample, sequenced in a study of radiation and T cells in renal cell carcinoma. Sequencing used immunoSEQ multiplex PCR; TCRdb keeps in-frame clones, though not all of them. The repertoire holds roughly 130,000 clones, with roughly four fifths as singletons. Time point: blood 2 weeks post-SBRT. Treatment described: 15 Gy SBRT to primary tumor, nephrectomy 4 weeks later. The sample in question was blood, obtained from a patient whose treatment included radiotherapy and nephrectomy. These receptors were obtained from a woman aged 60-75 years with renal cell carcinoma.

V is TRBV25-1 and J is TRBJ2-3; D is ambiguous. Germline CDR1 MGHDK, CDR2 SYGVNS. V was shortened by 6 bases and J by 2 bases, with 12 bases between the two germline ends. This CDR3 is built from 14 residues. The CDR3 bases are TGTGCCAGCAGGGGCGAAAGGGCCACAGATACGCAGTATTTT. Translated: CASRGERATDTQYF. Together with reference TRBV25-1 and TRBJ2-3, the CDR3 gives the full variable domain: EADIYQTPRYLVIGTGKKITLECSQTMGHDKMYWYQQDPGMELHLIHYSYGVNSTEKGDLSSESTVSRIRTEHFPLTLESARPSHTSQYLCASRGERATDTQYFGPGTRLTVL.

V usage is TRBV2 and J usage is TRBJ1-1; D not resolved. Germline values: CDR1 SNHLY, CDR2 FYNNEI. The CDR3 extends over 12 amino acids. The V end lost 3 bases, the J end lost 6 bases, and 8 bases lay between the germline ends. In DNA form, the CDR3 reads TGTGCCAGCAGTGAGACACTCTCTGAAGCTTTCTTT. Translating gives CASSETLSEAFF.

The chain employs TRBV18 and TRBJ1-1, with 7 bases lining up with TRBD1. Germline V gives CDR1 KGHSH, CDR2 LQKENI. Trimming cost V 1 base and J 4 bases; bases outside gene matches: 6. The CDR3 length is 15 residues. The CDR3: CASSPRQGGSTEAFF. The CDR3 DNA reads TGTGCCAGCTCACCACGACAGGGTGGAAGCACTGAAGCTTTCTTT.

The gene calls are TRBV14 and TRBJ2-1; tentatively, D is TRBD1 or TRBD2 (6 bases each). Trimming removed 4 bases at V and 8 bases at J, with 9 bases between. The germline CDR1 and CDR2 sequences are SGHDN and FVKESK. CDR3 size: 12 residues. The CDR3 loop reads CASSRGADEQFF. CDR3 DNA sequence: TGTGCCAGCAGCCGGGGGGCAGATGAGCAGTTCTTC.

The chain recombines TRBV19 with TRBJ2-7; 9 nucleotides align to TRBD1. The CDR3 has 15 residues. The germline CDR1 and CDR2 sequences are LNHDA and SQIVND (reference sequence). Trimming cost V 2 bases and J 1 base; bases outside gene matches: 3. CDR3 loop: CASSIRTGASYEQYF. DNA of the CDR3: TGTGCCAGTAGTATAAGGACAGGGGCTTCCTACGAGCAGTACTTC.

This chain joins TRBV7-9 and TRBJ2-3, with 12 positions matching TRBD1. The CDR3 runs to 15 residues. V gave up 5 bases and J gave up 6 bases; unmatched junction bases: 6. The germline V gene encodes CDR1 SEHNR and CDR2 FQNEAQ (reference sequence). Here the CDR3 reads CASSTPGQGADTQYF. Here the CDR3 DNA reads TGTGCCAGCAGCACGCCGGGACAGGGGGCCGATACGCAGTATTTT.

J is TRBJ1-2 and V is TRBV28; TRBD1 is a possible D gene (6 bases). The V gene's germline CDR1 is MDHEN and CDR2 SYDVKM. The V end lost 2 bases, the J end lost 8 bases, and 18 bases lay between the germline ends. The CDR3 contains 15 residues. CDR3 residues: CASSLPGTTGGGYTF. CDR3 coding DNA: TGTGCCAGCAGTTTACCCGGGACAACTGGCGGAGGCTACACCTTC.

The chain uses TRBV5-3 and TRBJ1-4; D not certain. TRBV5-3 is assigned to the ORF class and has an uncertain function. This CDR3 is 14 amino acids long. V dropped 5 bases and J dropped 4 bases, with 12 bases sitting between them. CDR3 loop: CARSSGARNEKLFF. The CDR3 nucleotides read TGTGCCAGAAGTTCCGGTGCCCGTAATGAAAAACTGTTTTTT.

The V and J genes are TRBV20-1 and TRBJ1-1; D is unclear. Trimming stripped 4 bases from V and 7 bases from J, with 10 bases between. Looked up from germline, CDR1 is DFQATT and CDR2 is SNEGSKA (reference sequence). The CDR3 loop spans 11 amino acids. As DNA, the CDR3 is TGCAGTGCTATACTAAATTTTGAAGCTTTCTTT. Residues: CSAILNFEAFF.

This clone was seen only once. This chain links TRBV2 with TRBJ2-5; 9 nucleotides line up with TRBD1. Germline CDR1 SNHLY, CDR2 FYNNEI. Germline trimming cut 5 bases from V and 5 bases from J; bases unmatched to any gene: 9. CDR3 length equals 15 residues. CDR3 sequence reads: CASSSDRGVRETQYF. Here the CDR3 DNA reads TGTGCCAGCAGTTCGGACAGGGGAGTTCGGGAGACCCAGTACTTC.

The chain carries TRBV5-4 and TRBJ1-4; D perhaps matches TRBD1 (5 bases). Germline values: CDR1 SGHNT, CDR2 YYREEE (reference sequence). Trimming cost V 4 bases and J 5 bases, with 15 bases left between them. CDR3 length: 15 residues. The DNA of the CDR3 is TGTGCCAGCAGCACCTCCGGGACGGTAAATGAAAAACTGTTTTTT. Translation: CASSTSGTVNEKLFF.

The chain combines TRBV7-2 with TRBJ1-4, with 7 bases lining up with TRBD1. Germline V gene sequence: CDR1 SGHTA, CDR2 FQGNSA. The CDR3 is made up of 17 amino acids. Losses at the gene ends were 6 bases for V and 7 bases for J; bases not matched to a gene: 17. The CDR3 DNA reads TGTGCCAGCAGTCGAGTTGGACAGGATGTAATGGGTGAAAAACTGTTTTTT. Translation gives CASSRVGQDVMGEKLFF.

V gene TRBV6-4 combines with J gene TRBJ1-6, with 11 bases matching TRBD1. The CDR3 runs to 15 residues. Losses at the gene ends were 3 bases for V and 8 bases for J; bases not matched to a gene: 3. Germline-derived CDR1 and CDR2 are MRHNA and SNTAGT. CDR3 nucleotides: TGTGCCAGCAGTGAGAGGGGACAGGGGGATTCACCCCTCCACTTT. It translates to CASSERGQGDSPLHF.

The rearrangement joins TRBV7-9 to TRBJ1-2; D gene unclear. Trimming left V 2 bases short and J 2 bases short, with 12 bases between. The CDR3 covers 15 residues. CDR1 is SEHNR and CDR2 is FQNEAQ in the germline V gene (reference sequence). The CDR3 sequence: CASSLSTEINYGYTF. In nucleotides, the CDR3 is TGTGCCAGCAGCTTATCTACGGAAATCAACTATGGCTACACCTTC. The complete variable domain, with remaining parts taken from reference TRBV7-9 and TRBJ1-2, reads DTGVSQNPRHKITKRGQNVTFRCDPISEHNRLYWYRQTLGQGPEFLTYFQNEAQLEKSRLLSDRFSAERPKGSFSTLEIQRTEQGDSAMYLCASSLSTEINYGYTFGSGTRLTVV.

This chain joins TRBV5-6 and TRBJ1-2; no firm D call. Germline V gene lookup returns CDR1 SGHDT and CDR2 YYEEEE. The CDR3 sequence is 16 residues long. V lost 0 bases and J 1 base, leaving 13 bases between the germline ends. CDR3 loop: CASSLALGSGNYGYTF. CDR3 in DNA: TGTGCCAGCAGCTTGGCCTTGGGGAGCGGTAACTATGGCTACACCTTC.

This clone was counted a few times. The V gene is TRBV19, the J gene TRBJ2-2; tentatively, D is TRBD1 (7 bases). Between the trimmed V and J ends, which lost 3 bases and 2 bases, there was a span of 10 bases. There are 15 residues in the CDR3. Germline V gene sequence: CDR1 LNHDA, CDR2 SQIVND (reference sequence). The CDR3 sequence is CASSIQGGNTGELFF. As DNA, the CDR3 is TGTGCCAGTAGTATTCAGGGGGGTAACACCGGGGAGCTGTTTTTT.

This clone has only one observation. This chain uses TRBV18 with TRBJ2-7, with 8 bases identical to TRBD1. The CDR3 spans 14 residues. The germline CDR1 and CDR2 sequences are KGHSH and LQKENI. V lost 4 bases, J lost 5 bases, and 7 bases stayed unmatched. The CDR3 loop reads CASSRGQGTNEQYF. The CDR3 DNA reads TGTGCCAGCTCACGAGGACAGGGTACCAACGAGCAGTACTTC.

The chain couples TRBV5-4 to TRBJ2-5; 8 bases fit TRBD2. The CDR3 is 15 amino acids. Trimming cost V 4 bases and J 1 base; bases outside gene matches: 6. Germline assignment: CDR1 SGHNT and CDR2 YYREEE (reference sequence). CDR3 amino acids: CASSGRGARQETQYF. Here the CDR3 DNA reads TGTGCCAGCAGCGGGCGGGGGGCCCGCCAAGAGACCCAGTACTTC. The variable domain in full, with the rest retrieved from reference TRBV5-4 and TRBJ2-5, is ETGVTQSPTHLIKTRGQQVTLRCSSQSGHNTVSWYQQALGQGPQFIFQYYREEENGRGNFPPRFSGLQFPNYSSELNVNALELDDSALYLCASSGRGARQETQYFGPGTRLLVL.

The V and J genes are TRBV5-1 and TRBJ1-2, with unresolved D. Germline-derived CDR1 and CDR2 are SGHRS and YFSETQ. CDR3 length: 13 amino acids. The V and J ends lost 3 bases and 6 bases respectively, with 12 bases between them. CDR3: CASSSASFDGYTF. CDR3 nucleotides: TGCGCCAGCAGCTCAGCCTCCTTCGATGGCTACACCTTC.

The chain links TRBV7-9 to TRBJ1-3; D not resolved. V was cut by 1 base and J by 0 bases, with 10 bases left in between. This CDR3 region has 16 residues. Germline V gene lookup returns CDR1 SEHNR and CDR2 FQNEAQ (reference sequence). CDR3 sequence reads: CASSLGSGSSGNTIYF. The CDR3 bases are TGTGCCAGCAGCTTAGGGAGCGGGAGCTCTGGAAACACCATATATTTT. The full variable domain, rest sourced from reference TRBV7-9 and TRBJ1-3, is DTGVSQNPRHKITKRGQNVTFRCDPISEHNRLYWYRQTLGQGPEFLTYFQNEAQLEKSRLLSDRFSAERPKGSFSTLEIQRTEQGDSAMYLCASSLGSGSSGNTIYFGEGSWLTVV.

The genes are TRBV27 and TRBJ1-2; D is unclear. The CDR3 consists of 12 residues. The V and J ends lost 7 bases and 3 bases respectively, with 9 bases between them. Germline-derived CDR1 and CDR2 are MNHEY and SMNVEV (reference sequence). The CDR3 region is CASIGNYYGYTF. The CDR3 region has the DNA TGTGCCAGCATTGGGAACTACTATGGCTACACCTTC.

The chain employs TRBV30 and TRBJ2-1; a possible D gene is TRBD2 (5 bases). The germline V gene encodes CDR1 GTSNPN and CDR2 SVGIG (reference sequence). V lost 8 bases to trimming and J lost 0 bases, with 11 bases between them. The CDR3 is 13 residues long. This chain's CDR3 is CAGGRSSYNEQFF. For the CDR3, the DNA is TGTGCCGGAGGTCGGAGCTCCTACAATGAGCAGTTCTTC.

The gene calls are TRBV4-1 and TRBJ2-5, with unresolved D. In germline, CDR1 is MGHRA, CDR2 YSYEKL. This CDR3 is built from 15 residues. Trimming cost V 0 bases and J 5 bases, with 13 bases left between them. CDR3 coding DNA: TGCGCCAGCAGCCAAGATGGCGCCAGGAGCGAGACCCAGTACTTC. Its protein product is CASSQDGARSETQYF.

Concerning this clone itself: An end of the junction does not agree with germline; a read error may underlie this. The chain has TRBV7-7 and TRBJ1-2, with 7 positions matching TRBD1. The CDR3 totals 14 residues. Germline V gene data show CDR1 as SSHAT and CDR2 as FNYEAQ (reference sequence). The CDR3 bases are TGTGCTAGCAGCTTAGTCTACGGGACAGATGGCTACACCTTC. Its translation is CASSLVYGTDGYTF. Full variable domain (rest looked up from reference TRBV7-7 and TRBJ1-2): GAGVSQSPRYKVTKRGQDVTLRCDPISSHATLYWYQQALGQGPEFLTYFNYEAQPDKSGLPSDRFSAERPEGSISTLTIQRTEQRDSAMYRCASSLVYGTDGYTFGSGTRLTVV.

This chain links TRBV6-1 with TRBJ2-2; D might be TRBD2 (5 bases). The V gene lost 7 bases and the J gene lost 1 base, with 10 bases spanning the gap. The CDR3 consists of 14 residues. In germline, CDR1 is MNHNS, CDR2 SASEGT. The CDR3 sequence: CASNWSGNTGELFF. CDR3 bases: TGTGCCAGCAACTGGAGCGGGAACACCGGGGAGCTGTTTTTT.